This paragraph reports one T cell receptor (beta chain). Libraries were prepared by immunoSEQ multiplex PCR; TCRdb keeps only in-frame clonotypes and omits some of them. The table lists approximately 1.4 million clones, 95% to 99% of them singletons. This sample was taken from a study of shared clonotypes between healthy human individuals. Germline trimming cut 0 bases from V and 8 bases from J; bases unmatched to any gene: 9. The CDR3 is made up of 17 amino acids. Per germline, CDR1 SGDLS and CDR2 YYNGEE. Both subsets, CD45RA+ naive and CD45RA-negative memory, were split from the CD4+ cells. The clonotype originates from a man under 40 in good health. The sequencing input was naive CD4+ T cells sorted from blood. Indicated subset: CD45RA+ positively selected. The chain combines TRBV9 with TRBJ2-1; TRBD2 agrees at 12 bases. The CDR3 loop reads CASSVDGRLAGADEQFF. In nucleotides, the CDR3 is TGTGCCAGCAGCGTAGACGGACGACTAGCGGGAGCCGATGAGCAGTTCTTC.